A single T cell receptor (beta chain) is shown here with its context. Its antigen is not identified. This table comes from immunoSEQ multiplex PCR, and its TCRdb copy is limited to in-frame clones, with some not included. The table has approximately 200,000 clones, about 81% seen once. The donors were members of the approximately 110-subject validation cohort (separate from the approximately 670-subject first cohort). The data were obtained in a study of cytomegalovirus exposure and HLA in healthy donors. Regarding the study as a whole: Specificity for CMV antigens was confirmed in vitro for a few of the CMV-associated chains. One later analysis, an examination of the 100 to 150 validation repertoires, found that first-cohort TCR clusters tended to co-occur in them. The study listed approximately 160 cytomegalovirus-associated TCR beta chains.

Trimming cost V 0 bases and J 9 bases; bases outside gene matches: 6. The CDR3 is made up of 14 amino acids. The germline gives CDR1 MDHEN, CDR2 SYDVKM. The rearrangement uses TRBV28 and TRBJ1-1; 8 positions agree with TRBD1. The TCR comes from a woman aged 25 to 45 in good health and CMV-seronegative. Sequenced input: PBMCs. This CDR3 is CASSLWGQARKAFF. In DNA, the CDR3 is TGTGCCAGCAGTTTATGGGGACAGGCACGAAAAGCTTTCTTT.